Sequencing of this T cell receptor beta chain was carried out in a study of blood T cells in healthy people across ages. For the second PCR, which ran for 7 to 11 cycles, a sample-barcoded 5' primer and a J-beta primer mix were used. TCRdb reprocessed the 5' RACE reads with MiXCR, giving one entry per CDR3 protein. The repertoire holds some 710,000 distinct CDR3 sequences, with about 46% as singletons. Whole-study findings and limits: For the donors, CMV status was unknown and possibly confounded expanded clonotype changes.

Researchers collected about 9.7 milliliters of peripheral blood from every single donor. With respect to this clonotype: No antigen is known for it.

Sample: blood. The sequence came from a man at least 80 years old in good health.

Here the CDR3 reads CASSSQVSYNEQYF. The DNA of the CDR3 is TGTGCCAGCAGTTCCCAGGTCTCCTACAATGAGCAGTACTTC. The rearrangement links TRBV6-5 to TRBJ2-7; D gene ambiguous. The V end lost 4 bases, the J end lost 7 bases, and 17 bases lay between the germline ends. Germline-derived CDR1 and CDR2 are MNHEY and SVGAGI. CDR3 length equals 14 residues.